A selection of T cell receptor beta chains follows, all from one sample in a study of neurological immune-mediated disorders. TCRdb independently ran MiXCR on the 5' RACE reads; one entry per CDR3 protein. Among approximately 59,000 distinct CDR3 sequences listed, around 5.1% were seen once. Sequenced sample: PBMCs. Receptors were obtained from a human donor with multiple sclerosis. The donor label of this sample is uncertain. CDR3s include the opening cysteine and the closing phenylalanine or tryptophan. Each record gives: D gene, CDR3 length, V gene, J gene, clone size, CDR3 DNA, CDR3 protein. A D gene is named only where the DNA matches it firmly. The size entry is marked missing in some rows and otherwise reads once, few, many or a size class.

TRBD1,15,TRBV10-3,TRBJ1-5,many,TGTGCCATCAGTGAATGGACAGGGTACGGTCAGCCCCAGCATTTT,CAISEWTGYGQPQHF
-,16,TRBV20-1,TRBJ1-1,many,TGCAGTGCTAGAGTTTACAGCCCCCTTATGAACACTGAAGCTTTCTTT,CSARVYSPLMNTEAFF
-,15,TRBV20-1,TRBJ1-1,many,TGCAGTGCTAGAGATGACGGAGGGGCGAACACTGAAGCTTTCTTT,CSARDDGGANTEAFF
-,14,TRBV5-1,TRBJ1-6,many,TGCGCCAGCAGTTCAACAGGGAACAGATCACCCCTCCACTTT,CASSSTGNRSPLHF
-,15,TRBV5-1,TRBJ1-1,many,TGCGCCAGCAGCTACGTGCCTTGGAGGGACACTGAAGCTTTCTTT,CASSYVPWRDTEAFF
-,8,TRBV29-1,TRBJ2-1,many,TGCAGCGTTGACGGACAGTTCTTC,CSVDGQFF
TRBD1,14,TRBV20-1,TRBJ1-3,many,TGCAGTGCTAGACTTGGGACAGGGGATTTCACCATATATTTT,CSARLGTGDFTIYF
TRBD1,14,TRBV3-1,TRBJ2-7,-,TGTACAAGCAGCCGGGGACAGGATCCCTACGAGCAGTACTTC,CTSSRGQDPYEQYF
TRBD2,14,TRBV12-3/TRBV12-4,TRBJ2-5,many,TGTGCCAGCAGTTTTAGCGGGGGGGTAAAGACCCAGTACTTC,CASSFSGGVKTQYF
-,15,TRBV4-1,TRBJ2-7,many,TGCGCCAGCAGCCAAGGGCGGGTCACTTCCTACGAGCAGTACTTC,CASSQGRVTSYEQYF
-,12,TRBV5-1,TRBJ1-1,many,TGCGCCAGCAGCCCGGTAACCGGACAAGCTTTCTTT,CASSPVTGQAFF
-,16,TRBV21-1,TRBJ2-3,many,TGTGCCAGCAGCAAAGGCGGGGGCCCAAGCACAGATACGCAGTATTTT,CASSKGGGPSTDTQYF
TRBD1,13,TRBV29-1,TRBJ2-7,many,TGCAGCACCAAAAGGACAGGGGGAGACGAGCAGTACTTC,CSTKRTGGDEQYF
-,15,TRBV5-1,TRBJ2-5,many,TGCGCCAGCAGCTTGTATCAGGGGACGGAAGAGACCCAGTACTTC,CASSLYQGTEETQYF
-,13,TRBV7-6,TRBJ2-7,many,TGTGCCAGCAGCTTAGGGGCAGGGAACGAGCAGTACTTC,CASSLGAGNEQYF
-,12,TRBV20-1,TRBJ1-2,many,TGCAGTGCTGACACGGAGGACTATGGCTACACCTTC,CSADTEDYGYTF
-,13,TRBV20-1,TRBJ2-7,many,TGCAGTGCTAGAGATGGACGGAACTACGAGCAGTACTTC,CSARDGRNYEQYF
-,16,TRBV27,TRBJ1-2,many,TGTGCCAGCAGTAGGGCCGCGGACAGACCTAACTATGGCTACACCTTC,CASSRAADRPNYGYTF
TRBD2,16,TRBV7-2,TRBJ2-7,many,TGTGCCAGCAGCTTAAGTGCAGGCGGGGGCTCCTACGAGCAGTACTTC,CASSLSAGGGSYEQYF
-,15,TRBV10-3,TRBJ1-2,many,TGTGCCATCGGTTTGGGCAGCACCCTTCTCTATGGCTACACCTTC,CAIGLGSTLLYGYTF
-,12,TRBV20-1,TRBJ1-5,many,TGCAGTCTTCAAAAAGGCAATCAGCCCCAGCATTTT,CSLQKGNQPQHF
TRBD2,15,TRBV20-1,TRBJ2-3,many,TGCAGTGCTAGAGTAGCGGGGGGGCCTCGAGATACGCAGTATTTT,CSARVAGGPRDTQYF
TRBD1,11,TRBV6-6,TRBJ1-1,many,TGTGCCACCGGGGAGGGGGCAACAGCTTTCTTT,CATGEGATAFF
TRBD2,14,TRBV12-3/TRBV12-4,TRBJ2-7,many,TGTGCCAGCAGTCCGAGCGGGGGGACCTACGAGCAGTACTTC,CASSPSGGTYEQYF
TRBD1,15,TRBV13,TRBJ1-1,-,TGTGCCAGCAGCGAAGGGACAGCGGGGAACACTGAAGCTTTCTTT,CASSEGTAGNTEAFF
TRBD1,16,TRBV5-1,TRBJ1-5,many,TGCGCCAGCAGCTTGGGGACAGGGGGCGCATACCAGCCCCAGCATTTT,CASSLGTGGAYQPQHF
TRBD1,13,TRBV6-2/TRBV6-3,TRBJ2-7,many,TGTGCCAGCAGCGCGGACAGGGCCTACGAGCAGTACTTC,CASSADRAYEQYF
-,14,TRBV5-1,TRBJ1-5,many,TGCGCCAGCAGGGCGACAGGTCCCAATCAGCCCCAGCATTTT,CASRATGPNQPQHF
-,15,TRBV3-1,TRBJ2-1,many,TGTGCCAGCAGCCAATTTCAAGGTCGTCTTTCCGAGCAGTTCTTC,CASSQFQGRLSEQFF
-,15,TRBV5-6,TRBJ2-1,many,TGTGCCAGCAGCTTGGATTATTTCAGATACAATGAGCAGTTCTTC,CASSLDYFRYNEQFF
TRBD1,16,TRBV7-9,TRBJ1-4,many,TGTGCCAGCAGCTGGCCGTTGGGACAGCCTAATGAAAAACTGTTTTTT,CASSWPLGQPNEKLFF
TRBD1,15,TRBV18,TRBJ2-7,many,TGTGCCAGCTCACCATACTGGACAGGGGGCAACGAGCAGTACTTC,CASSPYWTGGNEQYF
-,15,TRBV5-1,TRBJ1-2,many,TGCGCCAGCAGCCCCGAAGGCGAGAGGGGCCGTGGCTACACCTTC,CASSPEGERGRGYTF
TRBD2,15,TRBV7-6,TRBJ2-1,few,TGTGCCAGCAGTATTAGCGGGGGGCGACGCAATGAGCAGTTCTTC,CASSISGGRRNEQFF
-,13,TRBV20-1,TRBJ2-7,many,TGCAGTGCTTACAGGGGAGGGTCCTACGAGCAGTACTTC,CSAYRGGSYEQYF
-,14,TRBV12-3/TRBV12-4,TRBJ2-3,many,TGTGCCACTACGACTACCGCCATCACAGATACGCAGTATTTT,CATTTTAITDTQYF
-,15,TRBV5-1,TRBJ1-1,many,TGCGCCAGCAGTACCACGGTCCTGGGGAACACTGAAGCTTTCTTT,CASSTTVLGNTEAFF
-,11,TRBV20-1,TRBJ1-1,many,TGCAGTGCTCCGTTGGGGACTGAAGCTTTCTTT,CSAPLGTEAFF
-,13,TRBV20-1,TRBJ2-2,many,TGCAGTGCTAGAGATCGGACAGCCGGGGAGCTGTTTTTT,CSARDRTAGELFF
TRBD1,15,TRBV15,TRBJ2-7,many,TGTGCCACCAGCAGGGCCGGGACAGGGGCCTACGAGCAGTACTTC,CATSRAGTGAYEQYF
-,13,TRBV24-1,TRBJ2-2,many,TGTGCCACCAGGCCAAGAAGCACCGGGGAGCTGTTTTTT,CATRPRSTGELFF
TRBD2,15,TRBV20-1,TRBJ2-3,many,TGCAGTGCTAGAGACCGGGGGGGGCCCACAGATACGCAGTATTTT,CSARDRGGPTDTQYF
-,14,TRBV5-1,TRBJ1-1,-,-,CASSLVGAGTESYF
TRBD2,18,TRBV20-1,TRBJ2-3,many,TGCAGTGCTGCCCCACGCACGGGACTAGCGGGGCTCACAGATACGCAGTATTTT,CSAAPRTGLAGLTDTQYF
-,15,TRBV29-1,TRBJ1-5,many,TGCAGCGTCACTGTAGGGGGGCGACTCTCGGGGCCCCAGCATTTT,CSVTVGGRLSGPQHF
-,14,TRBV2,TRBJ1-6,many,TGTGCCAGCGCAGGGAACTCCTATAATTCACCCCTCCACTTT,CASAGNSYNSPLHF
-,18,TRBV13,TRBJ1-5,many,TGTGCCAGCCCCCGTCCCGTAAGGCGGGTCTATAGCAATCAGCCCCAGCATTTT,CASPRPVRRVYSNQPQHF
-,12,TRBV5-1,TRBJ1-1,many,TGCGCCAGCAGCTTGTCGGGGGGGAGAGCTTTCTTT,CASSLSGGRAFF
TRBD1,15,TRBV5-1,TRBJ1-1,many,TGCGCCAGCAGCCCCGGACAGGGGGAGAACACTGAAGCTTTCTTT,CASSPGQGENTEAFF
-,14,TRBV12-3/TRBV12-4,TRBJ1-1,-,TGTGCCAGCAGTTTAATTGGGGGGCTCACTGAAGCTTTCTTT,CASSLIGGLTEAFF
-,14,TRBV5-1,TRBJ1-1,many,TGCGCCAGCAGCCAGATGACAGGCTCGGATGAAGCTTTCTTT,CASSQMTGSDEAFF
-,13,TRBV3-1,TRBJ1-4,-,TGTGCCAGCAGCCCGGACTGGAATGAAAAACTGTTTTTT,CASSPDWNEKLFF
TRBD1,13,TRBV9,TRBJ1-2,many,TGTGCCAGCAGCGTATCTGAGGGGGCGGACTACACCTTC,CASSVSEGADYTF
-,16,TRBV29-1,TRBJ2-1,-,TGCAGCGCCGAGTCGGGGAACAGAGGCTACGTCTATGAGCAGTTCTTC,CSAESGNRGYVYEQFF
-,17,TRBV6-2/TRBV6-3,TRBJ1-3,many,TGTGCCAGCAGTTACTCGGGCAGTTACAGATCTGGAAACACCATATATTTT,CASSYSGSYRSGNTIYF